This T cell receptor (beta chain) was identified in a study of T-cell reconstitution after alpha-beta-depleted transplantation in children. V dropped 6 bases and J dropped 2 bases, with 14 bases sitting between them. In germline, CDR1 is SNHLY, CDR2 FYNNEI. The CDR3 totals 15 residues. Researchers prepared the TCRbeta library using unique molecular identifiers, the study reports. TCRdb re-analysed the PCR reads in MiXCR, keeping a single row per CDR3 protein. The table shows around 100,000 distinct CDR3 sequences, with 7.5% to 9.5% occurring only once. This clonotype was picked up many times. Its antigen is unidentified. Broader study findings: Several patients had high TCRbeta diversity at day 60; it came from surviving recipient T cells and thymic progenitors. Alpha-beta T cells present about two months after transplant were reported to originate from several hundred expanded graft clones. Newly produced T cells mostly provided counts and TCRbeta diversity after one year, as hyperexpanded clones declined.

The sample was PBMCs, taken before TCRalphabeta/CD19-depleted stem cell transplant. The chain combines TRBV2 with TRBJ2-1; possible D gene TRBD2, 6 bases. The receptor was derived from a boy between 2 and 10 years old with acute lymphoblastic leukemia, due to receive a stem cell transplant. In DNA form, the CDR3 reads TGTGCCAGCAGAGGAGGGCGGGGACCCTACAATGAGCAGTTCTTC. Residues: CASRGGRGPYNEQFF. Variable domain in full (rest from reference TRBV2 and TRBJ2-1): EPEVTQTPSHQVTQMGQEVILRCVPISNHLYFYWYRQILGQKVEFLVSFYNNEISEKSEIFDDQFSVERPDGSNFTLKIRSTKLEDSAMYFCASRGGRGPYNEQFFGPGTRLTVL.